A selection of T cell receptor beta chains follows, all from one sample in a study of metastatic and nonmetastatic thyroid tumors. TCRdb called clones again from the PCR reads with MiXCR. The table records 64,000 or so clones, 16% of them present only once. The sequenced sample was blood. The source of these receptors is a male donor with papillary thyroid cancer or a benign thyroid nodule (not recorded which). Some clones in this sample may be carry-over from other donors' samples. Each CDR3 is given with its conserved first and last residue. The D gene is left open where the match is weak. Not all rows give a size; the values are once, few, many and, for expanded clones, a class.

d_gene,v_gene,j_gene,abundance,CDR3nt,CDR3aa
TRBD1,TRBV18,TRBJ1-4,many,TGTGCCAGCTCACCCACAGGGGAGATAGGGGAAAAACTGTTTTTT,CASSPTGEIGEKLFF
.,TRBV6-1,TRBJ2-7,few,TGTGCCAGCAGCGATTACAGGGTAAATTACTACGAGCAGTACTTC,CASSDYRVNYYEQYF
.,TRBV6-1,TRBJ2-5,many,TGTGCCAGCAGTGAAGCGGGACCACAAGAGACCCAGTACTTC,CASSEAGPQETQYF
.,TRBV4-2,TRBJ2-7,many,TGTGCCAGCAGCCAAGATCATGGTTACGAGCAGTACTTC,CASSQDHGYEQYF
.,TRBV12-3/TRBV12-4,TRBJ2-3,many,TGTGCCAGCAGCCCTCACTTTCAGACTGGCACAGATACGCAGTATTTT,CASSPHFQTGTDTQYF
TRBD2,TRBV18,TRBJ2-1,.,TGTGCCAGCTCAAAACACCTAGCGGGCGGATACAATGAGCAGTTCTTC,CASSKHLAGGYNEQFF
.,TRBV6-4,TRBJ2-2,many,TGTGCCAGCAGTGACTCAGCGGGGACAAACACCGGGGAGCTGTTTTTT,CASSDSAGTNTGELFF
.,TRBV15,TRBJ1-4,many,TGTGCCACCAGCAGAGATGGGTTGGCAGCTAATAATGAAAAACTGTTTTTT,CATSRDGLAANNEKLFF
.,TRBV9,TRBJ2-2,many,TGTGCCAGCAGCGTAGATGTGGGAGGCGGGGAGCTGTTTTTT,CASSVDVGGGELFF
.,TRBV19,TRBJ2-2,many,TGTGCCAGTAGTATAGTGCAGAACACCGGGGAGCTGTTTTTT,CASSIVQNTGELFF
TRBD1,TRBV18,TRBJ1-5,many,TGTGCCAGCTCACAGGACAGGTATCAGCCCCAGCATTTT,CASSQDRYQPQHF
.,TRBV9,TRBJ1-2,many,TGTGCCAGCAGCGTAGCTACTGGGAGGAAGGGGGGGGCCGGCTATGGCTACACCTTC,CASSVATGRKGGAGYGYTF
TRBD2,TRBV10-3,TRBJ2-7,.,TGTGCCATCAGTTACGTTGTGGGGGGGGCCTACGAGCAGTACTTC,CAISYVVGGAYEQYF
.,TRBV6-1,TRBJ2-1,many,TGTGCCAGCAGTACGACAAGCGGGCAGTTCTTC,CASSTTSGQFF
.,TRBV28,TRBJ1-4,.,TGTGCCAGCAGCCTCCCCCCGGCAGGGGCGAGCGAAAAACTGTTTTTT,CASSLPPAGASEKLFF
TRBD1,TRBV9,TRBJ1-2,many,TGTGCCAGCAGCTCTAACAGGGGGCAAGGCTACACCTTC,CASSSNRGQGYTF
.,TRBV19,TRBJ1-1,many,TGTGCCAGTAGCGGGAGGAACACTGAAGCTTTCTTT,CASSGRNTEAFF
.,TRBV7-3,TRBJ1-1,many,TGTGCCAGCAGCTTATTAGAGAACACTGAAGCTTTCTTT,CASSLLENTEAFF
TRBD2,TRBV11-2,TRBJ2-7,.,TGTGCCAGCAGCTTAGTCGGCGGGAGGCACTCCTACGAGCAGTACTTC,CASSLVGGRHSYEQYF
.,TRBV20-1,TRBJ1-1,many,TGCAGTGCCCCTCGGGGGGGCACTGAAGCTTTCTTT,CSAPRGGTEAFF
TRBD1,TRBV18,TRBJ2-1,many,TGTGCCAGCTCACCACCGACAGGGGTTGAGCAGTTCTTC,CASSPPTGVEQFF
.,TRBV27,TRBJ1-5,few,TGTGCCAGCAGTGCCGGGACAAGAAATCAGCCCCAGCATTTT,CASSAGTRNQPQHF
TRBD1,TRBV20-1,TRBJ2-3,many,TGCAGTGCTATACAGGGGGCGCAAGTCACAGATACGCAGTATTTT,CSAIQGAQVTDTQYF
TRBD2,TRBV7-6,TRBJ2-2,.,TGTGCCAGCAGTCCCGGACTAGCGGGAGGTGATCGCACCGGGGAGCTGTTTTTT,CASSPGLAGGDRTGELFF
.,TRBV10-1,TRBJ1-6,many,TGCGCCAGCAGCATTTCACAGGGAGAGGATAATTCACCCCTCCACTTT,CASSISQGEDNSPLHF
.,TRBV20-1,TRBJ2-3,many,TGCAGTGCCAAAACGAACAGGGCGACAGATACGCAGTATTTT,CSAKTNRATDTQYF
.,TRBV19,TRBJ2-7,.,TGTGCCAGTAGTATAGCCTCGGTCCGCATCTCCTACGAGCAGTACTTC,CASSIASVRISYEQYF
.,TRBV6-1,TRBJ1-3,many,TGTGCCAGCAGTCCGATGGGGGGGGCTGGAAACACCATATATTTT,CASSPMGGAGNTIYF
.,TRBV7-2,TRBJ2-3,.,TGTGCCAGCAGCCAGAATAGCTGGGATATGCAGTATTTT,CASSQNSWDMQYF
.,TRBV20-1,TRBJ1-2,many,TGCAGTGCTAGGATCATCACGGGTTGGGGCTACACCTTC,CSARIITGWGYTF
.,TRBV3-1,TRBJ2-7,.,TGTGCCAGCAGCCCACTCCGGTCGTCTCGCGAGCAGTACTTC,CASSPLRSSREQYF
.,TRBV20-1,TRBJ1-1,many,TGCAGTGCTAGAGATCTGGTTCCGGGCAAGAACACTGAAGCTTTCTTT,CSARDLVPGKNTEAFF
TRBD2,TRBV6-1,TRBJ2-3,many,TGTGCCAGCAGTGAGACTAGCGGGGGCCCAGATACGCAGTATTTT,CASSETSGGPDTQYF
.,TRBV5-8,TRBJ1-4,many,TGTGCCAGCAGCCTTTTCCGGCCTCCTAATGAAAAACTGTTTTTT,CASSLFRPPNEKLFF
.,TRBV18,TRBJ1-5,many,TGTGCCAGCTCACCGAAGAGGGGTATTCAGCCCCAGCATTTT,CASSPKRGIQPQHF
.,TRBV20-1,TRBJ2-7,many,TGCAGTGCTAGCCCCTTGAGGGGGGCTCCCTACGAGCAGTACTTC,CSASPLRGAPYEQYF
TRBD1,TRBV6-4,TRBJ2-3,many,TGTGCCAGCAGTGAAGTCCCGGGACAGGGCATGGATACGCAGTATTTT,CASSEVPGQGMDTQYF
.,TRBV27,TRBJ2-1,many,TGTGCCAGCAGTCCATCCTACAATGAGCAGTTCTTC,CASSPSYNEQFF
TRBD2,TRBV6-2/TRBV6-3,TRBJ2-1,many,TGTGCCAGCAGTTACTCCGGGACTAGTTCCCATGAGCAGTTCTTC,CASSYSGTSSHEQFF
TRBD2,TRBV2,TRBJ2-4,.,TGTGCCAGCAGAAGTTTGGGGGGGGTGGTAGCCAAAAACATTCAGTACTTC,CASRSLGGVVAKNIQYF
.,TRBV20-1,TRBJ2-7,many,TGCAGTGCTAGAGACCCTGGGGGCCCGGTGGGGGTAGCACCCTACGAGCAGTACTTC,CSARDPGGPVGVAPYEQYF
.,TRBV6-5,TRBJ1-5,.,TGTGCCAGCAGTTACTCTGGCGCCCCGGGGGGCAATCAGCCCAAGCATTTT,CASSYSGAPGGNQPKHF
TRBD2,TRBV4-2,TRBJ2-1,many,TGTGCCAGCAGCCAGGAAGCCGGGACTAGCGGGGCTGAGGAGCAGTTCTTC,CASSQEAGTSGAEEQFF
.,TRBV7-8,TRBJ1-5,many,TGTGCCAGCAGTCTCGTCCCAGGGGCGGATCAGCCCCAGCATTTT,CASSLVPGADQPQHF
.,TRBV12-3/TRBV12-4,TRBJ1-6,few,TGTGCCAGCAGACAAGACAGGTATAATTCACCACTCCAGTTT,CASRQDRYNSPLQF
TRBD2,TRBV6-1,TRBJ2-1,many,TGTGCCAGCAGTCGGGAGGTTGAGCAGTTCTTC,CASSREVEQFF
TRBD2,TRBV9,TRBJ2-1,many,TGTGCCAGCAGCGGGACTAGCGGGACTTACAATGAGCAGTTCTTC,CASSGTSGTYNEQFF
TRBD2,TRBV27,TRBJ2-1,few,TGTGCCAGCAGTTTTACCCCCGTGACTAGCGGCAATGAGCAGTTCTTC,CASSFTPVTSGNEQFF
TRBD1,TRBV7-8,TRBJ1-2,many,TGTGCCAGCAGCTCGGGGCGACAGGGGTCGCGTGGCTACACCTTC,CASSSGRQGSRGYTF
.,TRBV6-1,TRBJ2-5,.,TGTGCCAGCAGTCCACTAGAGATTGGAGGCGAGACCCAGTACTTC,CASSPLEIGGETQYF
.,TRBV3-1,TRBJ1-2,many,TGTGCCAGCAGCCAAGTTTACTTTTATGGCTACACCTTC,CASSQVYFYGYTF
.,TRBV27,TRBJ1-5,many,TGTGCCAGCAGATTCCCGGGGCAGCCCCAGCATTTT,CASRFPGQPQHF
.,TRBV30,TRBJ1-2,.,TGTGCCTGTAGTTTGGACACTGGGGGCTACACCTTC,CACSLDTGGYTF